Included here is one T cell receptor beta chain sequence, with context. Antigen unknown. A junction boundary mismatches the germline segment, possibly from a read error. The data are from a study of tumor and adjacent non-tumor tissue in lung cancer. Turning to the study itself: Stage I to III disease affected 9 to 10 men and a handful of women aged about 31 to 85.

TCRbeta libraries were built with three rounds of nested PCR, modified from ARM-PCR. TCRdb passed the multiplex PCR reads through MiXCR, listing each CDR3 protein once. This sample yields fewer than 120,000 distinct CDR3 sequences, of which approximately 87% are seen a single time; 20% to 25% belongs to the top ten. Germline V gives CDR1 SQVTM, CDR2 ANQGSEA. The CDR3 is made up of 12 amino acids. RNA was extracted from bulk tissue without any cell sorting. Points from the study as a whole: Significantly higher TCR diversity was found in tumor than normal lung. Top 100 clones took a larger repertoire share in normal lung. Higher tumor TCR diversity was associated with shorter survival.

J is TRBJ2-5 and V is TRBV29-1; 7 bases fit TRBD1. This TCR was sampled from a man between 65 and 80 years old with non-small cell lung cancer. The material sequenced was lung tumor tissue. The CDR3 is CILEAGGETQYF. The CDR3 DNA reads TGCATCCTTGAGGCAGGGGGAGAGACTCAGTACTTC.